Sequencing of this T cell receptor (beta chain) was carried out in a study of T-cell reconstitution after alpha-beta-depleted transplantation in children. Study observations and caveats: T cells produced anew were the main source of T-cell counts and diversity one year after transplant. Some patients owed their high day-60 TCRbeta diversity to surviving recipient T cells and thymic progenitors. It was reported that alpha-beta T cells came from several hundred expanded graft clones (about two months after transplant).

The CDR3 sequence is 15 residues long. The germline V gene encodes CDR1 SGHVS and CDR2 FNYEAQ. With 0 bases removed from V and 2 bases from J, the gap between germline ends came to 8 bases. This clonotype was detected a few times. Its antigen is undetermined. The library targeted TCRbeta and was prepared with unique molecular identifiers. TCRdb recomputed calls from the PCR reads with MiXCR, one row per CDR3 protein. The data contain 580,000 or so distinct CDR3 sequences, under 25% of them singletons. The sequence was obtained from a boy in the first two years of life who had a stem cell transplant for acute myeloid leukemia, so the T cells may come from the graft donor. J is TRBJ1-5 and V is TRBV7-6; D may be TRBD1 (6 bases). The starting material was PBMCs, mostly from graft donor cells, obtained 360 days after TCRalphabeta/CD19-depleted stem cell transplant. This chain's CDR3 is CASSLAAGGNQPQHF. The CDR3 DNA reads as TGTGCCAGCAGCTTAGCTGCAGGGGGCAATCAGCCCCAGCATTTT.